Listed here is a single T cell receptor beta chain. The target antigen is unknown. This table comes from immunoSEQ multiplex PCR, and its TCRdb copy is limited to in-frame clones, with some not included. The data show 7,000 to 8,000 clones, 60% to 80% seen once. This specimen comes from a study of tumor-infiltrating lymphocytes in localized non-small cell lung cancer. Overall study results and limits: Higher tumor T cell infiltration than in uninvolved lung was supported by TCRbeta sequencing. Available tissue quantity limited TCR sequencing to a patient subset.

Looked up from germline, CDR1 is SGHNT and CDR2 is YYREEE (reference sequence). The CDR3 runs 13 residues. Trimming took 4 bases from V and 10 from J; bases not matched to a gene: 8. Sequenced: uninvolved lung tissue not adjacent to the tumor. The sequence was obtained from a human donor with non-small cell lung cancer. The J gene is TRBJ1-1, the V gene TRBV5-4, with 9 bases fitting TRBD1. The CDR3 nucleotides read TGTGCCAGCAGCGGAGGGACAGGGATCGGAGCTTTCTTT. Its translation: CASSGGTGIGAFF.